The sequence of this T cell receptor beta chain was determined in a study of neurological immune-mediated disorders. This clonotype showed up many times. By 5'RACE with 10-nucleotide random UMIs, the cDNA was made. TCRdb analysed the 5' RACE reads with MiXCR anew, one entry per CDR3 protein. The table shows around 30,000 distinct CDR3 sequences, with approximately 4.4% occurring only once. V dropped 5 bases and J dropped 2; count of bases not matched to a gene: 2. This CDR3 spans 15 amino acids. Germline assignment: CDR1 ENHRY and CDR2 SYGVKD. The material sequenced was PBMCs. The chain is built from TRBV10-3 and TRBJ2-2; TRBD2 matches 10 bases. This TCR derives from a man aged 18 to 29 in good health. This CDR3 reads CAISPSGGNTGELFF. The CDR3 coding sequence is TGTGCCATCAGTCCTAGCGGGGGTAACACCGGGGAGCTGTTTTTT.